A selection of T cell receptor beta chains follows, all from one sample in a study of blood T cell repertoires in COVID-19. The assay was immunoSEQ multiplex PCR, and TCRdb's table has in-frame clones only and misses some. Of about 63,000 clones listed, roughly 76% are singletons. The sample comprised peripheral blood. The source is a woman of 80 years or more with acute or convalescent COVID-19. Both conserved end residues are part of each CDR3. A D gene is named only where the DNA matches it firmly. Where a row states a size, it is once, few, many or the class of an expanded clone; other rows omit it.

D gene,J gene,clone size,V gene,CDR3 protein,CDR3 DNA
TRBD1,TRBJ1-2,NA,TRBV5-1,CASSSTGWNGYTF,TGCGCCAGCAGTTCGACAGGGTGGAATGGCTACACCTTC
TRBD1,TRBJ1-2,NA,TRBV5-6,CASSPDRAFGYTF,TGTGCCAGCAGCCCCGACAGGGCCTTTGGCTACACCTTC
NA,TRBJ2-3,NA,TRBV2,CASSGPLGGPTQYF,TGTGCCAGCAGTGGGCCTCTGGGGGGTCCTACGCAGTATTTT
TRBD1,TRBJ1-1,NA,TRBV7-2,CASSLVGTVAFF,TGTGCCAGCAGCTTAGTGGGGACAGTAGCTTTCTTT
TRBD1,TRBJ1-4,NA,TRBV6-5,CASSWGQNEKLFF,TGTGCCAGCAGTTGGGGACAGAATGAAAAACTGTTTTTT
NA,TRBJ2-7,NA,TRBV2,CASREQASSYEQYF,TGTGCCAGCAGGGAACAGGCGAGCTCCTACGAGCAGTACTTC
TRBD1,TRBJ2-1,NA,TRBV6-5,CANRTGVSYNEQFF,TGTGCCAACAGGACAGGGGTTTCCTACAATGAGCAGTTCTTC
TRBD2,TRBJ2-2,NA,TRBV9,CASSARQRGNTGELFF,TGTGCCAGCAGCGCCCGCCAGCGGGGTAACACCGGGGAGCTGTTTTTT
TRBD2,TRBJ2-1,NA,TRBV11-2,CASSLVGPGLAEYNEQFF,TGTGCCAGCAGCTTAGTAGGCCCGGGACTAGCGGAATACAATGAGCAGTTCTTC
NA,TRBJ2-6,few,TRBV15,CATSRAGASGANVLTF,TGTGCCACCAGCAGAGCAGGGGCTTCTGGGGCCAACGTCCTGACTTTC
NA,TRBJ2-7,few,TRBV27,CASSLSSPGVRNEQYF,TGTGCCAGCAGTTTATCGAGCCCCGGGGTTCGCAACGAGCAGTACTTC
NA,TRBJ1-5,NA,TRBV10-3,CAISDSGGGQPQHF,TGTGCCATCAGTGATTCGGGGGGAGGTCAGCCCCAGCATTTT
NA,TRBJ1-3,NA,TRBV7-2,CASSFDGSSGNTIYF,TGTGCCAGCAGCTTCGACGGGAGCTCTGGAAACACCATATATTTT
NA,TRBJ1-2,once,TRBV12-3/TRBV12-4,CASSMRYYGYTF,TGTGCCAGCAGCATGCGGTACTATGGCTACACCTTC
NA,TRBJ1-5,NA,TRBV7-9,CASSPGTFSNQPQHF,TGTGCCAGCAGCCCAGGGACATTTAGCAATCAGCCCCAGCATTTT
NA,TRBJ1-6,NA,TRBV2,CATEGDTGLQGSPLHF,TGTGCCACCGAGGGGGACACAGGGTTGCAGGGTTCACCCCTCCACTTT
NA,TRBJ1-5,NA,TRBV28,CASSLRGQPQHF,TGTGCCAGCAGTTTAAGGGGTCAGCCCCAGCATTTT
NA,TRBJ1-6,NA,TRBV5-8,CASTSLQGYNSPLHF,TGTGCCAGCACAAGCTTACAGGGCTATAATTCACCCCTCCACTTT
TRBD1,TRBJ1-3,NA,TRBV7-9,CASYVTEGAERNTIYF,TGTGCCAGCTACGTAACCGAGGGGGCAGAAAGAAACACCATATATTTT
NA,TRBJ2-1,NA,TRBV4-1,CASSQGFVRRGNEQFF,TGCGCCAGCAGCCAAGGATTCGTGAGGAGAGGCAATGAGCAGTTCTTC
TRBD1,TRBJ1-5,NA,TRBV27,CASSLPGQGGQPQHF,TGTGCCAGCAGTCTCCCGGGACAGGGAGGACAGCCCCAGCATTTT
TRBD1,TRBJ1-2,NA,TRBV5-1,CASSLGGTAGYTF,TGCGCCAGCAGCTTGGGGGGGACAGCGGGCTACACCTTC
TRBD2,TRBJ2-1,NA,TRBV7-9,CASSLPLRLAGGRGEQFF,TGTGCCAGCAGCTTACCACTCCGACTAGCGGGAGGGCGGGGTGAGCAGTTCTTC
TRBD1,TRBJ1-2,NA,TRBV3-1/TRBV3-2,CASSQQGGDYGYTF,TGTGCCAGCAGCCAACAAGGGGGCGACTATGGCTACACCTTC
TRBD2,TRBJ2-3,NA,TRBV29-1,CSVGFLGLAGVTDTQYF,TGCAGCGTTGGTTTCTTGGGACTAGCGGGAGTAACAGATACGCAGTATTTT
NA,TRBJ2-3,NA,TRBV7-8,CASSLSRNTQYF,TGTGCCAGCAGCCTGTCGAGAAATACGCAGTATTTT
TRBD2,TRBJ2-1,NA,TRBV7-2,CASSLGGSNEQFF,TGTGCCAGCAGCTTGGGCGGGAGCAATGAGCAGTTCTTC
NA,TRBJ1-1,few,TRBV2,CASMPGRDTEAFF,TGTGCCAGCATGCCCGGCAGGGACACTGAAGCTTTCTTT
TRBD1,TRBJ1-1,NA,TRBV6-2/TRBV6-3,CASSSQGAYTEAFF,TGTGCCAGCAGTTCGCAGGGGGCGTACACTGAAGCTTTCTTT
TRBD2,TRBJ2-5,NA,TRBV14,CASSRRLAGGIQETQYF,TGTGCCAGCAGCCGAAGACTAGCGGGAGGGATCCAAGAGACCCAGTACTTC
TRBD1,TRBJ1-3,NA,TRBV2,CASSDGTAGNTIYF,TGTGCCAGCAGTGACGGGACAGCTGGAAACACCATATATTTT
NA,TRBJ2-1,NA,TRBV11-1,CASSPRQGGIREQFF,TGTGCCAGCAGCCCCCGGCAGGGGGGAATTAGGGAGCAGTTCTTC
NA,TRBJ1-1,few,TRBV18,CASSPRAGVTEAFF,TGTGCCAGCTCACCGCGGGCAGGGGTCACTGAAGCTTTCTTT
TRBD2,TRBJ2-5,NA,TRBV3-1/TRBV3-2,CASSRLGGTSGKETQYF,TGTGCCAGCAGCCGGCTCGGGGGGACTAGCGGAAAAGAGACCCAGTACTTC
TRBD1,TRBJ1-5,NA,TRBV5-4,CASSLSGQGNQPQHF,TGTGCCAGCAGCTTGTCGGGACAGGGTAATCAGCCCCAGCATTTT
NA,TRBJ1-3,NA,TRBV7-9,CASSLGGQLTSGNTIYF,TGTGCCAGCAGCTTAGGCGGGCAGCTGACCTCTGGAAACACCATATATTTT
NA,TRBJ2-1,NA,TRBV6-5,CASSPGGATYNEQFF,TGTGCCAGCAGCCCCGGCGGGGCGACCTACAATGAGCAGTTCTTC
TRBD1,TRBJ1-1,few,TRBV5-1,CASSSQGQGIEAFF,TGCGCCAGCAGCTCGCAGGGACAGGGTATCGAAGCTTTCTTT
TRBD1,TRBJ1-1,NA,TRBV6-5,CASRGTGLSNTEAFF,TGTGCCAGCAGGGGGACAGGGTTAAGCAACACTGAAGCTTTCTTT
TRBD1,TRBJ2-4,NA,TRBV18,CASSPTGAKQNIQYF,TGTGCCAGCTCACCGACAGGGGCCAAACAAAACATTCAGTACTTC
TRBD2,TRBJ2-5,few,TRBV6-5,CASSYPGGEAQYF,TGTGCCAGCAGTTACCCCGGGGGGGAGGCCCAGTACTTC
TRBD2,TRBJ2-1,NA,TRBV19,CASSRSGGNSYNEQFF,TGTGCCAGTAGCCGTAGCGGGGGAAACTCCTACAATGAGCAGTTCTTC
NA,TRBJ1-2,NA,TRBV11-2,CASSLTSGNYGYTF,TGTGCCAGCAGCTTGACTTCTGGGAACTATGGCTACACCTTC
TRBD2,TRBJ2-7,NA,TRBV6-4,CARSSGTYEQYF,TGTGCCAGGAGTAGCGGGACCTACGAGCAGTACTTC
TRBD1,TRBJ2-3,once,TRBV6-6,CASSYRGLADTQYF,TGTGCCAGCAGTTACAGGGGGCTAGCAGATACGCAGTATTTT
NA,TRBJ2-2,NA,TRBV10-2,CASSGLIYTGELFF,TGCGCCAGCAGTGGACTCATCTACACCGGGGAGCTGTTTTTT
TRBD1,TRBJ1-6,few,TRBV7-9,CASSSGQGFYNSPLHF,TGTGCCAGCAGCTCGGGACAGGGGTTCTATAATTCACCCCTCCACTTT
TRBD1,TRBJ1-1,few,TRBV28,CASSFLDRGRTEAFF,TGTGCCAGCAGTTTCCTGGACAGGGGGCGCACTGAAGCTTTCTTT